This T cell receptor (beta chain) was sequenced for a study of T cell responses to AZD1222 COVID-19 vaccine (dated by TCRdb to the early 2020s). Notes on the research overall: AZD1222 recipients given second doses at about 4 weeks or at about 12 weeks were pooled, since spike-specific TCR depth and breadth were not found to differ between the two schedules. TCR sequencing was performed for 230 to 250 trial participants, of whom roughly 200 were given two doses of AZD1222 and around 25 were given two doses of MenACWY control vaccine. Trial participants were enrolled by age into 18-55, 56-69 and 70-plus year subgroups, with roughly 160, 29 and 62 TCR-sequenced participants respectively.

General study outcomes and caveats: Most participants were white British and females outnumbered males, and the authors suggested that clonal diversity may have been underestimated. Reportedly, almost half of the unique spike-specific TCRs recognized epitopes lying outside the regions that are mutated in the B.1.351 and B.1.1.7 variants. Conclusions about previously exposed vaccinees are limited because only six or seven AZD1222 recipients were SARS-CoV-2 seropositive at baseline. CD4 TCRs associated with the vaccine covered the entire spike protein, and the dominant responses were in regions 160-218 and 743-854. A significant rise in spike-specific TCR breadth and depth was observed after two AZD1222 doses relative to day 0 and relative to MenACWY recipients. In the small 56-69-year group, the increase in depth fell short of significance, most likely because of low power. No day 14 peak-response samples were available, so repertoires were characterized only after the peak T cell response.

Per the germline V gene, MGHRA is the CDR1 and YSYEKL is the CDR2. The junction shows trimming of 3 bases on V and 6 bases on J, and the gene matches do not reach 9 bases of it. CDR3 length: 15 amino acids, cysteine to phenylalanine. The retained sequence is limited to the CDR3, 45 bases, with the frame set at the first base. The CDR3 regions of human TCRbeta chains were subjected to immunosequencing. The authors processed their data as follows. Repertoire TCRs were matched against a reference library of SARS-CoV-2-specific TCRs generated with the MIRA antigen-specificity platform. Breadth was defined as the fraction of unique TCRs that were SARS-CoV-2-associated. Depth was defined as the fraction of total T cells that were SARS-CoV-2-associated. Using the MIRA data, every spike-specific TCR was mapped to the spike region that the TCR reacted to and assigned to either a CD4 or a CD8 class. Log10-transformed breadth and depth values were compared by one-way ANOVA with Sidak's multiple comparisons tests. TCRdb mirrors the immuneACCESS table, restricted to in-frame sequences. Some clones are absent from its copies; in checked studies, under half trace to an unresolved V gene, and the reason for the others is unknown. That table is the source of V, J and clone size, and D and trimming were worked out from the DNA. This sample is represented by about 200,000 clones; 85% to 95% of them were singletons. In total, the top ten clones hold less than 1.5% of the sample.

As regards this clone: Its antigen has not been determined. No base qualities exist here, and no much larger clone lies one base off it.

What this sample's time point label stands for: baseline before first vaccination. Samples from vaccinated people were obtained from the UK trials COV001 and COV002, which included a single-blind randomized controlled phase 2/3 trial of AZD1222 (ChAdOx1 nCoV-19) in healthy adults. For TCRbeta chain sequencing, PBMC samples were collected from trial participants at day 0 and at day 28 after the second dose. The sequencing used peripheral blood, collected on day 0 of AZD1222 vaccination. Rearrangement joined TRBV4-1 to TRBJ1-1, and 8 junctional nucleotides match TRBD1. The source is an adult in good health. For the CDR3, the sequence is CASSHLNQGAAEAFF. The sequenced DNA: TGCGCCAGCAGCCACCTCAATCAGGGGGCGGCTGAAGCTTTCTTT.